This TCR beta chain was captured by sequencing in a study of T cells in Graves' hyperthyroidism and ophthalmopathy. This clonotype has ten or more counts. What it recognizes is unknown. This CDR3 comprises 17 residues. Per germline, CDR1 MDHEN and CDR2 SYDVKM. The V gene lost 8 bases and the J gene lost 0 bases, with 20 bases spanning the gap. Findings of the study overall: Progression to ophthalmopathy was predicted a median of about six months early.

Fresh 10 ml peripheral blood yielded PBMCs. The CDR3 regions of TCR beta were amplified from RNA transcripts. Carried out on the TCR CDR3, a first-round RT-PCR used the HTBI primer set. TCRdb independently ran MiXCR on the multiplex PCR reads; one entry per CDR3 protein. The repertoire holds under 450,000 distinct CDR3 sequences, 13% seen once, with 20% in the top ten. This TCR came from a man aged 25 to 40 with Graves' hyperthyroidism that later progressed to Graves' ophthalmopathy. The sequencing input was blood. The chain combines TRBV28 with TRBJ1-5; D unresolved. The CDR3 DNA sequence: TGTGCCAGCGGCGAGCTCAAGGAGACATATAGCAATCAGCCCCAGCATTTT. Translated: CASGELKETYSNQPQHF.